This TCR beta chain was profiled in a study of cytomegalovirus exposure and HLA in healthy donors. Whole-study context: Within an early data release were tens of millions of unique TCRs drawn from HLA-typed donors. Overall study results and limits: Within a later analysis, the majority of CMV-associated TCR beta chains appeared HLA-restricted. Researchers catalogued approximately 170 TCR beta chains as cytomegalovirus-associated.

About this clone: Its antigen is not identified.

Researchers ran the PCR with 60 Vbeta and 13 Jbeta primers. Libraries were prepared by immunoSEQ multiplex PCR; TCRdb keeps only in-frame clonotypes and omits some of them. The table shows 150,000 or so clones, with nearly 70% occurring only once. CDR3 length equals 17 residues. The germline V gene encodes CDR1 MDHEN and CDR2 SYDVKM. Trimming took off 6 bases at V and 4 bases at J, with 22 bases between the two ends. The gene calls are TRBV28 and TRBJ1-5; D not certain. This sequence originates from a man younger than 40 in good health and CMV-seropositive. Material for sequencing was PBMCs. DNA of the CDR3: TGTGCCAGCAGGCCCCTTTCCCCAGAGAGGAAGAATCAGCCCCAGCATTTT. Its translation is CASRPLSPERKNQPQHF.